Below are 30 T cell receptor beta chains sequenced from a single sample in a study of blood T cells in healthy people across ages. PCR was performed a second time for about 7 to 11 cycles using a sample-barcoded 5' primer and a J-beta primer mix. A single record per CDR3 protein comes from TCRdb applying MiXCR to the 5' RACE reads. The table shows 550,000 to 600,000 distinct CDR3 sequences, with around half occurring only once. The source material was blood. These TCRs come from a man older than 75 in good health.

The genes are TRBV6-2 or TRBV6-3 and TRBJ2-7; D not resolved. The CDR3 totals 12 residues. Deletions cut 4 bases from V and 2 bases from J, with 6 bases between. Germline loops: CDR1 MNHEY, CDR2 SVGEGT. The CDR3 nucleotides read TGTGCCAGCAGTTTTCCAACCTACGAGCAGTACTTC. Protein sequence: CASSFPTYEQYF.

This clonotype was recorded a few times. The chain joins TRBV20-1 to TRBJ2-3; the D gene is possibly TRBD2 (5 bases). The CDR3 runs 13 residues. Germline CDR1 and CDR2: DFQATT and SNEGSKA (reference sequence). Trimming removed 1 base from V and 6 bases from J, with 11 bases in between. CDR3 protein: CSARGGGGDTQYF. The CDR3 DNA sequence: TGCAGTGCTAGAGGGGGTGGAGGTGATACGCAGTATTTT.

V is TRBV10-3 and J is TRBJ2-7, with 9 bases matching TRBD2. This CDR3 has 14 amino acids. Germline V gene data show CDR1 as ENHRY and CDR2 as SYGVKD. V was clipped by 3 bases and J by 3 bases; unmatched bases: 3. The CDR3, as DNA: TGTGCCATCAGTGATTTAGCGGGGGACTACGAGCAGTACTTC. Encoded protein: CAISDLAGDYEQYF.

Remarks on this clonotype: A read error is possible here, since a much larger clone lies one base away. CDR3 coding DNA: TGTGCCAGCAGTGACTCGGGGGGTGGGACTGAAGCTTTCTTT. It is translated as CASSDSGGGTEAFF. The V gene is TRBV6-6, the J gene TRBJ1-1; possible D gene TRBD1, 5 bases. CDR1 MNHNY and CDR2 SVGAGI come from the germline V gene (reference sequence). This CDR3 is built from 14 residues.

The rearrangement links TRBV11-3 to TRBJ2-1, with D possibly being TRBD2 (5 bases). From germline, CDR1 is SGHNT and CDR2 YENEEA. The CDR3 totals 13 residues. V lost 5 bases and J 6 bases, leaving 11 bases between the germline ends. CDR3 in amino acids: CASSRLRGNEQFF. As DNA, the CDR3 is TGTGCCAGCAGCCGCCTACGGGGCAATGAGCAGTTCTTC. Complete variable domain (other parts from reference TRBV11-3 and TRBJ2-1): EAGVVQSPRYKIIEKKQPVAFWCNPISGHNTLYWYLQNLGQGPELLIRYENEEAVDDSQLPKDRFSAERLKGVDSTLKIQPAELGDSAVYLCASSRLRGNEQFFGPGTRLTVL.

The chain couples TRBV10-1 to TRBJ2-3; 13 nucleotides align to TRBD2. Per germline, CDR1 WNHNN and CDR2 SYGVQD (reference sequence). Unmatched junction bases numbered 4, after V lost 5 bases and J lost 5 bases. CDR3 length equals 15 residues. The CDR3 is CASSPTSGGIDTQYF. The DNA for the CDR3 is TGCGCCAGCAGTCCGACTAGCGGGGGGATAGATACGCAGTATTTT.

The chain recombines TRBV15 with TRBJ1-1; D not certain. V shed 5 bases and J shed 1 base, with 14 bases lying between them. The germline CDR1 and CDR2 sequences are LNHNV and YYDKDF (reference sequence). The CDR3 has 15 residues. The CDR3 sequence: CATSPQGAQNTEAFF. The DNA for the CDR3 is TGTGCCACCAGCCCCCAAGGAGCACAGAACACTGAAGCTTTCTTT.

CDR3 amino acids: CASSLIAGGFSYEQYF. CDR3 nucleotide sequence: TGTGCCAGCAGCTTAATCGCGGGGGGCTTCTCCTACGAGCAGTACTTC. This rearrangement joins TRBV7-2 to TRBJ2-7; the match to TRBD2 covers 8 bases. V gave up 2 bases and J gave up 0 bases; unmatched junction bases: 6. Germline loops: CDR1 SGHTA, CDR2 FQGNSA. The CDR3 contains 16 residues.

This clonotype has only a few counts. The chain is built from TRBV20-1 and TRBJ1-2, with 7 bases matching TRBD1. The V gene end was trimmed by 4 bases and the J gene end by 4 bases; junction bases not matched to a gene: 6. Germline CDR1 DFQATT, CDR2 SNEGSKA (reference sequence). CDR3 size: 13 residues. The CDR3 protein is CSANRGQGYGYTF. DNA for the CDR3: TGCAGTGCTAATAGGGGGCAGGGCTATGGCTACACCTTC.

In this sample, this clonotype turned up a few times. The chain uses TRBV11-2 and TRBJ1-1, with 8 nucleotides matching TRBD1. Germline values: CDR1 SGHAT, CDR2 FQNNGV. Trimming removed 5 bases from V and 0 bases from J; junction bases left unmatched: 2. This CDR3 has 14 amino acids. Here the CDR3 reads CASSADRVNTEAFF. The CDR3 DNA reads as TGTGCCAGCAGCGCGGACAGGGTGAACACTGAAGCTTTCTTT.

The genes are TRBV3-1 and TRBJ2-4; no reliable D call. This CDR3 comprises 16 residues. Trimming removed 4 bases at V and 0 bases at J, with 13 bases between. In germline, CDR1 is LGHDT, CDR2 YNNKEL (reference sequence). CDR3 in amino acids: CASSPVGIRAKNIQYF. The CDR3, as DNA: TGTGCCAGCAGCCCCGTTGGGATCAGAGCCAAAAACATTCAGTACTTC.

The chain links TRBV5-1 to TRBJ1-6; D is undetermined. Trimming removed 2 bases at V and 7 bases at J, with 13 bases between. CDR3 length: 15 amino acids. CDR1 is SGHRS, CDR2 YFSETQ, per germline. The CDR3 DNA reads as TGCGCCAGCAGCTTAGCCGGACGGGGAAATTCACCCCTCCACTTT. Translating gives CASSLAGRGNSPLHF.

The chain is built from TRBV11-2 and TRBJ2-2, with D perhaps TRBD2 (6 bases). CDR1 SGHAT and CDR2 FQNNGV come from the germline V gene. Trimming took off 5 bases at V and 6 bases at J, with 19 bases between the two ends. The CDR3 runs to 16 residues. In DNA form, the CDR3 reads TGTGCCAGCAGCCACGCGATGGAGGGGCGCCCCGGGGAGCTGTTTTTT. Residues: CASSHAMEGRPGELFF.

This CDR3 is CASSVSQGETQYF. The CDR3 DNA sequence: TGTGCCAGCAGCGTATCTCAGGGAGAGACCCAGTACTTC. This chain connects TRBV7-9 to TRBJ2-5, with a possible D match to TRBD1 (5 bases). V lost 5 bases and J 4 bases, leaving 11 bases between the germline ends. The CDR3 is 13 residues long. Germline CDR1 is SEHNR and CDR2 is FQNEAQ (reference sequence).

This chain links TRBV12-5 with TRBJ1-1; D might be TRBD1 (6 bases). Germline CDR1 reads LGHNT; CDR2 reads FRNRAP. The CDR3 consists of 15 residues. With 1 base removed from V and 5 bases from J, the gap between germline ends came to 14 bases. The CDR3 DNA is TGTGCTAGTGGTTTGGGCGTCCAAGGGGGGACTGAAGCTTTCTTT. It encodes CASGLGVQGGTEAFF.

The V gene is TRBV28, the J gene TRBJ2-1, with a possible D match to TRBD1 (6 bases). Trimming took 6 bases from V and 0 from J, leaving 12 bases between them. Germline CDR1 is MDHEN and CDR2 is SYDVKM. The CDR3 runs 15 residues. CDR3 DNA: TGTGCCAGCAGGCTACAGGGCGCCTCCTACAATGAGCAGTTCTTC. This sequence encodes CASRLQGASYNEQFF.

J is TRBJ2-7 and V is TRBV18; D possibly corresponds to TRBD1 (6 bases). From germline, CDR1 is KGHSH and CDR2 LQKENI. The CDR3 is made up of 14 amino acids. The germline V and J ends were trimmed by 4 bases and 1 base, with 11 bases remaining between them. In DNA, the CDR3 is TGTGCCAGCTCACGCTGGGACAATTCCTACGAGCAGTACTTC. Translated, it gives CASSRWDNSYEQYF.

This clonotype has just a few counts. The chain employs TRBV20-1 and TRBJ2-7; TRBD2 matches 11 bases. Trimming removed 5 bases from V and 0 bases from J; junction bases left unmatched: 9. The V gene's germline CDR1 is DFQATT and CDR2 SNEGSKA (reference sequence). The CDR3 loop spans 16 amino acids. In DNA, the CDR3 is TGCAGTGCTGACCCGGGACTAGCGGAAAGCTCCTACGAGCAGTACTTC. Translation gives CSADPGLAESSYEQYF.

This chain uses TRBV20-1 with TRBJ1-1; D is unresolved. V lost 5 bases, J lost 1 base, and 14 bases lay in between. The CDR3 runs to 14 residues. CDR1 and CDR2 from the germline V gene are DFQATT and SNEGSKA (reference sequence). CDR3 region: CSAALEVPNTEAFF. CDR3 in DNA: TGCAGTGCTGCCTTAGAGGTACCGAACACTGAAGCTTTCTTT.

Concerning this clonotype: Compared with germline, one end of the junction differs, possibly owing to a read error. V gene TRBV12-3 or TRBV12-4 combines with J gene TRBJ2-1; 13 bases map to TRBD2. CDR3 length equals 12 residues. As DNA, the CDR3 is TGTGTCAGCAGCCCCGGACTAGCGGGAGAGTTCTTC. Translating gives CVSSPGLAGEFF.

This chain connects TRBV20-1 to TRBJ2-1; D possibly corresponds to TRBD2 (5 bases). CDR3 length: 13 amino acids. Germline V lookup: CDR1 DFQATT, CDR2 SNEGSKA (reference sequence). V was cut by 6 bases and J by 3 bases, with 12 bases left in between. The CDR3 protein is CSAWGADYNEQFF. Written as DNA, the CDR3 is TGCAGTGCCTGGGGAGCGGACTACAATGAGCAGTTCTTC.

This sequence joins TRBV7-2 and TRBJ2-4, with 8 bases aligning to TRBD1. With the DNA end fitting TRBJ2-7 better, the J assignment may be wrong. Germline V gene data show CDR1 as SGHTA and CDR2 as FQGNSA. CDR3 length: 14 amino acids. The CDR3 DNA follows: TGTGCCTGCTCCCGGGCAGGGGGCATCGACGAGCAGTACTTC. Translation gives CACSRAGGIDEQYF.

Comments on this clonotype: This sequence may be a read error, since a much larger clone differs from it by one base. The chain is built from TRBV20-1 and TRBJ2-1; a possible D gene is TRBD2 (6 bases). V dropped 8 bases and J dropped 5 bases, with 19 bases sitting between them. CDR3 length: 14 residues. Germline-derived CDR1 and CDR2 are DFQATT and SNEGSKA (reference sequence). The CDR3 region is CSCWGVLGNNEQFF. The CDR3, as DNA: TGCAGTTGTTGGGGGGTCTTGGGGAACAATGAGCAGTTCTTC.

The chain is built from TRBV7-2 and TRBJ2-7, with a weak D call TRBD1 (6 bases). Germline CDR1 and CDR2: SGHTA and FQGNSA. This CDR3 region has 14 residues. V lost 6 bases to trimming and J lost 3 bases, with 15 bases between them. Written as DNA, the CDR3 is TGTGCCAGCAGGGCAGGGGCAGGGAACTACGAGCAGTACTTC. This encodes CASRAGAGNYEQYF.

This clonotype has more than one count but fewer than ten. V usage is TRBV20-1 and J usage is TRBJ1-4; 9 bases align to TRBD1. This CDR3 spans 15 amino acids. Germline CDR1 and CDR2: DFQATT and SNEGSKA (reference sequence). The junction had 3 bases not matched to a gene; V was cut back by 0 bases and J by 4 bases. The CDR3, as DNA: TGCAGTGCTAGAGATTCGACAGGGGGTAATGAAAAACTGTTTTTT. It codes for CSARDSTGGNEKLFF.

The chain combines TRBV21-1 with TRBJ2-5; TRBD2 is taken as the D call from the table, unchecked against the DNA. TRBV21-1 constitutes a pseudogene. The CDR3 is 14 residues long. CDR3 sequence (DNA): TGTGCCAGCACCAGCGGGCAGTACGCCGGGACCCAGTACTTC. Translation gives CASTSGQYAGTQYF.

To note about this clonotype: A much larger clone sits a single nucleotide away, making a read error possible. The chain has TRBV6-6 and TRBJ2-1; D gene ambiguous. The J call may be incorrect, as the DNA end agrees better with TRBJ2-7. Germline CDR1 is MNHNY and CDR2 is SVGAGI (reference sequence). CDR3 length: 15 amino acids. In DNA, the CDR3 is TGTGCCAGCAGTTATAATCAGAACTCCTACAATGAGCAGTACTTC. It codes for CASSYNQNSYNEQYF.

Remarks on this clonotype: At one boundary the junction diverges from the germline segment, which might be a read error. Written as DNA, the CDR3 is TGTGCCAGCAGTTACTCTGGGGGGGCCCTTAATTCACCCCCCCACTTT. Translation gives CASSYSGGALNSPPHF. This sequence joins TRBV6-5 and TRBJ1-6; tentative D call: TRBD1 (6 bases). Germline CDR1 is MNHEY and CDR2 is SVGAGI. This CDR3 has 16 residues.

This clonotype turned up a few times. This sequence joins TRBV6-2 or TRBV6-3 and TRBJ2-5; D uncertain. The germline CDR1 and CDR2 sequences are MNHEY and SVGEGT. Trimming took off 0 bases at V and 5 bases at J, with 7 bases between the two ends. The CDR3 is 13 amino acids. The CDR3 reads CASSYSNRETQYF. For the CDR3, the DNA is TGTGCCAGCAGTTACTCGAACCGGGAGACCCAGTACTTC.

In this sample, this clonotype turned up once. J is TRBJ2-7 and V is TRBV6-2 or TRBV6-3; 8 bases agree with TRBD1. The CDR3 runs 15 residues. The trim removed 6 bases at V and 4 bases at J, leaving 11 bases unmatched. Germline-derived CDR1 and CDR2 are MNHEY and SVGEGT. The CDR3 sequence is CASRTGTGIIYEQYF. The CDR3 coding sequence is TGTGCCAGCAGAACCGGGACAGGCATAATATACGAGCAGTACTTC.